The next 13 T cell receptor beta chains were all read from a single sample in a study of blood T cell repertoires in COVID-19. TCRdb keeps only in-frame clones here, not all; method: immunoSEQ multiplex PCR. The sample consists of approximately 45,000 clones, almost 90% of them appearing once. Specimen: peripheral blood. These receptors all stem from a human donor in a cohort sampled during active COVID-19.

The V gene is TRBV9, the J gene TRBJ2-1, with 9 bases matching TRBD1. Per germline, CDR1 SGDLS and CDR2 YYNGEE. V was clipped by 3 bases and J by 7 bases; unmatched bases: 14. This CDR3 region has 17 residues. The CDR3 coding sequence is TGTGCCAGCAGCGGCTTCTCCGGGACAGGGCCGCTAAATGAGCAGTTCTTC. Its protein product is CASSGFSGTGPLNEQFF.

On this clone itself: One end of the junction varies from germline; a read error may be responsible. This chain joins TRBV7-7 and TRBJ2-2, with no clear D. This CDR3 has 16 residues. The germline V gene has CDR1 SSHAT and CDR2 FNYEAQ (reference sequence). This CDR3 is CASRPHPPRNTGELFF. CDR3 coding DNA: TGTGCTAGCAGGCCTCATCCACCTAGGAACACCGGGGAGCTGTTTTTT. The full variable domain, completed using reference TRBV7-7 and TRBJ2-2, is GAGVSQSPRYKVTKRGQDVTLRCDPISSHATLYWYQQALGQGPEFLTYFNYEAQPDKSGLPSDRFSAERPEGSISTLTIQRTEQRDSAMYRCASRPHPPRNTGELFFGEGSRLTVL.

The J gene is TRBJ2-7, the V gene TRBV9; 8 nucleotides match TRBD1. Trimming removed 0 bases from V and 5 bases from J; junction bases left unmatched: 4. Germline V gene data show CDR1 as SGDLS and CDR2 as YYNGEE. The CDR3 length is 14 residues. The CDR3 loop is CASSVAGGENEQYF. CDR3 nucleotide sequence: TGTGCCAGCAGCGTAGCAGGGGGCGAGAACGAGCAGTACTTC.

The V call is TRBV6-5, the J call TRBJ2-7; TRBD1 might be the D (5 bases). Germline lookup yields CDR1 MNHEY and CDR2 SVGAGI. The CDR3 is 13 residues long. V lost 8 bases and J lost 1, with 12 bases in between. CDR3 region: CASRTGYSYEQYF. DNA of the CDR3: TGTGCCAGCCGCACAGGCTATTCCTACGAGCAGTACTTC.

V usage is TRBV11-2 and J usage is TRBJ1-6; D unclear. V gave up 1 base and J gave up 4 bases, with 17 bases separating them. The CDR3 extends over 18 amino acids. Germline V CDR1 and CDR2: SGHAT, FQNNGV. The DNA for the CDR3 is TGTGCCAGCAGCTTAGGAGGAGGGTTAATGGCTTATAATTCACCCCTCCACTTT. Its protein product is CASSLGGGLMAYNSPLHF.

The chain links TRBV4-3 to TRBJ2-1; weak D call: TRBD1 (6 bases). CDR3 size: 13 residues. Trimming removed 3 bases from V and 9 bases from J, with 12 bases in between. Germline V CDR1 and CDR2: LGHNA, YSLEER. The CDR3 nucleotides are TGCGCCAGCAGCCACCAAACAGGGATTGAGCAGTTCTTC. It codes for CASSHQTGIEQFF.

This chain joins TRBV3-1 (or the pseudogene TRBV3-2) and TRBJ2-5; 7 nucleotides align to TRBD2. This CDR3 has 14 amino acids. V lost 4 bases, J lost 7 bases, and 9 bases stayed unmatched. CDR1 is LGHDT and CDR2 is YNNKEL in the germline V gene (reference sequence). DNA of the CDR3: TGTGCCAGCAGCCTCGAGCCCGGGAGGAGGACCCAGTACTTC. This encodes CASSLEPGRRTQYF.

This chain's CDR3 is CASRTGAYEQYF. CDR3 nucleotides: TGTGCCAGTCGGACAGGAGCCTACGAGCAGTACTTC. The chain is built from TRBV12-3 or TRBV12-4 and TRBJ2-7; 7 bases line up with TRBD1. Trimming at V came to 9 bases and at J to 2 bases, leaving 4 bases not matched to a gene. CDR3 length: 12 residues.

This chain connects TRBV3-1 (or the pseudogene TRBV3-2) to TRBJ2-4; perhaps TRBD2 as D (6 bases). The CDR3 runs to 13 residues. Germline V gene lookup returns CDR1 LGHDT and CDR2 YNNKEL (reference sequence). Trimming stripped 1 base from V and 7 bases from J, with 8 bases between. CDR3 sequence reads: CASSQGRGNIQYF. The CDR3 DNA is TGTGCCAGCAGCCAAGGGCGGGGCAACATTCAGTACTTC.

The chain employs TRBV5-1 and TRBJ1-6; D possibly corresponds to TRBD1 (5 bases). Trimming left V 4 bases short and J 0 bases short, with 17 bases between. CDR3 length: 18 residues. The germline CDR1 and CDR2 sequences are SGHRS and YFSETQ. The CDR3 here is CASSLRAGGSSYNSPLHF. The CDR3 DNA is TGCGCCAGCAGCCTGAGGGCCGGGGGGAGCTCCTATAATTCACCCCTCCACTTT.

This clone was picked up one time. The chain is built from TRBV19 and TRBJ2-5; D is perhaps TRBD2 (6 bases). V was shortened by 4 bases and J by 3 bases, with 9 bases between the two germline ends. This CDR3 has 13 amino acids. Germline CDR1 LNHDA, CDR2 SQIVND (reference sequence). The CDR3 spells CASSTTRKETQYF. In DNA, the CDR3 is TGTGCCAGTAGTACGACTAGGAAAGAGACCCAGTACTTC.

The sample holds one count of this clone. The chain recombines TRBV3-1 (or the pseudogene TRBV3-2) with TRBJ1-3, with D perhaps TRBD1 (6 bases). V was shortened by 6 bases and J by 1 base, with 13 bases between the two germline ends. CDR1 and CDR2 (germline): LGHDT, YNNKEL (reference sequence). The CDR3 runs 15 residues. The CDR3 DNA is TGTGCCAGCAGGACGGACAGTGGGTCTGGAAACACCATATATTTT. It codes for CASRTDSGSGNTIYF.

This clone was detected only a few times. The genes are TRBV6-5 and TRBJ2-7; a possible D gene is TRBD1 (6 bases). Germline values: CDR1 MNHEY, CDR2 SVGAGI. This CDR3 contains 14 residues. With 6 bases removed from V and 1 base from J, the gap between germline ends came to 13 bases. The CDR3 bases are TGTGCCAGCAGACCGGGACACCTTTCCTACGAGCAGTACTTC. Amino acid sequence: CASRPGHLSYEQYF.